This T cell receptor beta chain was retrieved from a study of OX40 agonist ivuxolimab in advanced cancers. Study overall: Patients' therapy was ivuxolimab, an antibody that acts as an agonist of OX40 (CD134). In three patients, partial responses were observed, one with hepatocellular carcinoma and two with cutaneous melanoma. Study-level results: Specificity for antigen went undetermined in the expanded peripheral T cells.

The protocol was immunoSEQ multiplex PCR, while the TCRdb copy is restricted to in-frame clones and leaves out a portion. The sample holds some 130,000 clones; about nine tenths are singletons and the top ten take 1.1%. About this clone itself: Its antigen is unidentified.

Germline lookup yields CDR1 LNHDA and CDR2 SQIVND (reference sequence). The germline V and J ends were trimmed by 3 bases and 5 bases, with 16 bases remaining between them. The CDR3 length is 15 residues. The clonotype comes from an adult with an advanced solid tumor such as melanoma, head and neck, liver or kidney cancer. The sequencing here drew on CD4+ or CD8+ T cells sorted from blood, taken in a trial of the OX40 agonist ivuxolimab. The chain links TRBV19 to TRBJ2-5; TRBD2 is a possible D gene (7 bases). The DNA of the CDR3 is TGTGCCAGTAGTATGGGGGGGCAGGGAAGGGAGACCCAGTACTTC. Its protein product is CASSMGGQGRETQYF.